This T cell receptor (beta chain) was sequenced in a study of Tregs in tolerant kidney transplant recipients. Profiling relied on immunoSEQ multiplex PCR, and the TCRdb table lists in-frame clones only, not all of them. The repertoire has 200,000 to 300,000 clones, roughly 80% of them found once; the top ten carry under 0.65%. The CDR3 sequence is 13 residues long. Germline V CDR1 and CDR2: KGHSH, LQKENI. Trimming left V 3 bases short and J 4 bases short, with 9 bases between. The receptor was isolated from a human donor in good health. J is TRBJ2-5 and V is TRBV18; D perhaps matches TRBD2 (6 bases). Material: CD4+ T cells from blood. The CDR3: CASSPAGPETQYF. For the CDR3, the DNA is TGTGCCAGCTCACCGGCGGGACCAGAGACCCAGTACTTC.